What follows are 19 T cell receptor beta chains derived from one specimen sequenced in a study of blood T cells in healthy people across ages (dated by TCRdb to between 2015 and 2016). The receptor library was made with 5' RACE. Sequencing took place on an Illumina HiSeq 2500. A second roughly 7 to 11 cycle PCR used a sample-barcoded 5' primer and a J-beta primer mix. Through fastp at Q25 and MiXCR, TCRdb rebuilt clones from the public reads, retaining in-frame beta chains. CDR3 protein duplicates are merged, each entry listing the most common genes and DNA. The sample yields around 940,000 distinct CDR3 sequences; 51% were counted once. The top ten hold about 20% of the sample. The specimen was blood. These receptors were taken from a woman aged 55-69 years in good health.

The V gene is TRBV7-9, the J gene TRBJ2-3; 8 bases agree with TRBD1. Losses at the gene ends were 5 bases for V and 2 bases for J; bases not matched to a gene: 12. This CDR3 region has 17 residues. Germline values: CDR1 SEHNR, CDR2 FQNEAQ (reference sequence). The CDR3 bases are TGTGCCAGCAGCCACGGGGGAGAGACAGGGGCCACAGATACGCAGTATTTT. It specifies CASSHGGETGATDTQYF.

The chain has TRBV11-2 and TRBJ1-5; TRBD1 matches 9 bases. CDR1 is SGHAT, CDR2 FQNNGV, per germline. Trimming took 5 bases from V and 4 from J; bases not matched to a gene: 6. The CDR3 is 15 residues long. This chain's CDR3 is CASSPWGQGNQPQHF. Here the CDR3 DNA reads TGTGCCAGCAGCCCCTGGGGACAGGGTAATCAGCCCCAGCATTTT.

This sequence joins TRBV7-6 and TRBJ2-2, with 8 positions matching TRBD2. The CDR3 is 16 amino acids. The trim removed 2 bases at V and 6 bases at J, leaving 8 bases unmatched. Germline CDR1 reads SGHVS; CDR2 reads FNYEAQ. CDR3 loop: CASSLNGRVGAGELFF. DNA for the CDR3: TGTGCCAGCAGCTTAAACGGGAGGGTTGGAGCCGGGGAGCTGTTTTTT.

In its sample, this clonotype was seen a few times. In DNA form, the CDR3 reads TGTGCCAGCAGTTTCGGGATAGCGGTACTCTACGAGCAGTACTTC. This translates into CASSFGIAVLYEQYF. The chain combines TRBV12-3 or TRBV12-4 with TRBJ2-7, with D possibly being TRBD2 (6 bases). This CDR3 contains 15 residues. Deletions cut 3 bases from V and 3 bases from J, with 15 bases between.

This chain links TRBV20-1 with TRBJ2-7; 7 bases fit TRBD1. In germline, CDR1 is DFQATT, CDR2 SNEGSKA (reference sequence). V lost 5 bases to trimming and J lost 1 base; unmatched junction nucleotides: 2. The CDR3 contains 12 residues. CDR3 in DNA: TGCAGTGCTCGGGACAGATCCTACGAGCAGTACTTC. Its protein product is CSARDRSYEQYF.

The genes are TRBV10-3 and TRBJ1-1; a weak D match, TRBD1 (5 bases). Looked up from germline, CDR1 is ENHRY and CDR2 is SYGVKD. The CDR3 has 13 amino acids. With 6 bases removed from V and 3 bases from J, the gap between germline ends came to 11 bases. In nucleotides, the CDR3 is TGTGCCATCAGCGGGGGATCGGACACTGAAGCTTTCTTT. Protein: CAISGGSDTEAFF.

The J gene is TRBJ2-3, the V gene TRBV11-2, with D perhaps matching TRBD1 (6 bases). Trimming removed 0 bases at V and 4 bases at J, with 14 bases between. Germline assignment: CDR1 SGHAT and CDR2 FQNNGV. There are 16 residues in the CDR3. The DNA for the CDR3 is TGTGCCAGCAGCTTAGATCCCCCAGGGGCAGCAGATACGCAGTATTTT. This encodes CASSLDPPGAADTQYF.

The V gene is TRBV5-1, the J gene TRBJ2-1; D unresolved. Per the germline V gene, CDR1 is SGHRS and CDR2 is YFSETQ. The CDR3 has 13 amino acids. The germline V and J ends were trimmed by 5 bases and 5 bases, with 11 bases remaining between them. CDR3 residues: CASRSQLDNEQFF. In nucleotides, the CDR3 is TGCGCCAGCAGGTCCCAGCTAGACAATGAGCAGTTCTTC.

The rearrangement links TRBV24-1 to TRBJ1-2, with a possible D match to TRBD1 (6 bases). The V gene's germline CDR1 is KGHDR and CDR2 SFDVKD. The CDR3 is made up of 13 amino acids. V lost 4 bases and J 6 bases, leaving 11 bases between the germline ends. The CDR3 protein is CATSERDMHGYTF. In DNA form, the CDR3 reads TGTGCCACCAGTGAACGGGACATGCATGGCTACACCTTC.

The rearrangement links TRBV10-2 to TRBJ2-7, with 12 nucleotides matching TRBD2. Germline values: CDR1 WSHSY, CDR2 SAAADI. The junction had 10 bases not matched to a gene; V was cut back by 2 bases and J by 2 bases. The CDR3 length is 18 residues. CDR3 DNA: TGCGCCAGCAGTGAGGGGCTAGCGGGAGGGCCTAGACCCTACGAGCAGTACTTC. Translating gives CASSEGLAGGPRPYEQYF.

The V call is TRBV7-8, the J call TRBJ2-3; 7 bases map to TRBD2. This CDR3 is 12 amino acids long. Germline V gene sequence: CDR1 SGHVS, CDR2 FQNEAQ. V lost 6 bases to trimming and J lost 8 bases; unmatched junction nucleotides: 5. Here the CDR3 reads CASSGGEGTQYF. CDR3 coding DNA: TGTGCCAGCAGTGGAGGGGAGGGTACGCAGTATTTT. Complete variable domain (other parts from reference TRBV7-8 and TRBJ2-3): GAGVSQSPRYKVAKRGQDVALRCDPISGHVSLFWYQQALGQGPEFLTYFQNEAQLDKSGLPSDRFFAERPEGSVSTLKIQRTQQEDSAVYLCASSGGEGTQYFGPGTRLTVL.

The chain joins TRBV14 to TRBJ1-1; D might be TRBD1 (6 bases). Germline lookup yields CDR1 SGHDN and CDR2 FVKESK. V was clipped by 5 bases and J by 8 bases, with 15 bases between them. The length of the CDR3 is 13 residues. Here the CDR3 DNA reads TGTGCCAGCAGCGGACCGGGACACGGCGAAGCTTTCTTT. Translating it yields CASSGPGHGEAFF.

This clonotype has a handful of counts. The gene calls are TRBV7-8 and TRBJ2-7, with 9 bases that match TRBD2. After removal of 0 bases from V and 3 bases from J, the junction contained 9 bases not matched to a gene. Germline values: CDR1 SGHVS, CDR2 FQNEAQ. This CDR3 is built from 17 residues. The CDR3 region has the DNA TGTGCCAGCAGCTTAGCCGTAGCGGGAGTCTCATTCTACGAGCAGTACTTC. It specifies CASSLAVAGVSFYEQYF.

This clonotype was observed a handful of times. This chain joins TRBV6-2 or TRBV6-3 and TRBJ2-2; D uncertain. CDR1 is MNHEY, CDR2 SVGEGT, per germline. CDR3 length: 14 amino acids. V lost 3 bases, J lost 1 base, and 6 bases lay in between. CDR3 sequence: CASSYRQNTGELFF. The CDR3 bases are TGTGCCAGCAGTTATAGGCAGAACACCGGGGAGCTGTTTTTT.

The CDR3 DNA reads as TGTGCCAGCAGCAGACGGATCGGGACTAGCGGACAAGAGACCCAGTACTTC. This gives the protein CASSRRIGTSGQETQYF. This chain joins TRBV3-1 and TRBJ2-5; TRBD2 matches at 11 bases. The germline gives CDR1 LGHDT, CDR2 YNNKEL (reference sequence). V lost 5 bases and J lost 2; bases outside the gene matches: 10. This CDR3 contains 17 residues.

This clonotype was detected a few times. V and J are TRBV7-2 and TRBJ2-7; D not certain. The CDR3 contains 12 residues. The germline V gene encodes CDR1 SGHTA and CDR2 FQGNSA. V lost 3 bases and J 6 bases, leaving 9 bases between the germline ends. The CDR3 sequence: CASSFPWGEQYF. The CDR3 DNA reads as TGTGCCAGCAGCTTCCCTTGGGGCGAGCAGTACTTC.

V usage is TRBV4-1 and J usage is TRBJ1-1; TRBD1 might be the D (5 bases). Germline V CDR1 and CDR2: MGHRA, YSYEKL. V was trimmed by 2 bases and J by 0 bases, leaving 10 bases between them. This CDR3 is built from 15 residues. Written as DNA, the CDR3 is TGCGCCAGCAGCCAAACGGGGGTAATGAACACTGAAGCTTTCTTT. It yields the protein CASSQTGVMNTEAFF.

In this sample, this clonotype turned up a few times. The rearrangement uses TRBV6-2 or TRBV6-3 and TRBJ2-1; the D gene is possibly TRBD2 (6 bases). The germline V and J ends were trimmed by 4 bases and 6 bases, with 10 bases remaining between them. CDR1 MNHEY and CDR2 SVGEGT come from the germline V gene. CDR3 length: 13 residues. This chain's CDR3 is CASSFGGLNEQFF. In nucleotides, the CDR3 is TGTGCCAGCAGTTTCGGGGGTCTCAATGAGCAGTTCTTC.

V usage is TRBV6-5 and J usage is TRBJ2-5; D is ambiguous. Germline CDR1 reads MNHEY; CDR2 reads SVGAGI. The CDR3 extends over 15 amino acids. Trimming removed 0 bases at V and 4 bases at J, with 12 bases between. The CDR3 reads CASSYSLTQRETQYF. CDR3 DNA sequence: TGTGCCAGCAGTTACTCTTTGACCCAGCGAGAGACCCAGTACTTC.